The sequence of this T cell receptor beta chain was determined in a study of T-cell memory formation after mild COVID-19. Turning to the study itself: TCR clusters were mostly confined to one donor each.

The table lists this clonotype with many counts. Its target is unknown. cDNA libraries for TCR alpha and TCR beta, carrying sample barcodes and UMIs, came from 5'RACE with constant-segment primers. TCRdb reprocessed the 5' RACE reads via MiXCR and lists one record per CDR3 protein. The sample carries nearly 110,000 distinct CDR3 sequences, around 15% recorded once. General study findings and limits: Day 15 to 85 contractors were CD4/CD8 balanced; later expanders leaned CD4+.

CDR1 and CDR2 from the germline V gene are DFQATT and SNEGSKA (reference sequence). Trimming pared 6 bases from V and 12 bases from J, leaving 21 bases between. CDR3 size: 14 residues. What was sequenced was PBMCs or a T cell subset sorted from them (not recorded which). This TCR came from a man aged 18 to 29 who had mild COVID-19 (a few samples of this study predate the infection). Cell type and time point are not known. This chain joins TRBV20-1 and TRBJ1-6, with D uncertain. The DNA of the CDR3 is TGCAGTGCGATGGACCTCGGGCCGTTGGGACCCCTCCACTTT. Translated: CSAMDLGPLGPLHF.